This TCR beta chain was captured in a study of blood T cell repertoires in COVID-19. The overall study: Acute and convalescent COVID-19 specimens originated in the United States, Italy and Spain. PBMCs, B-cell-depleted T cells, or T cells provided the cDNA or gDNA that made up the material.

This CDR3 is built from 15 residues. Germline CDR1 SGHNT, CDR2 YYREEE (reference sequence). With V trimmed by 3 bases and J by 1 base, 5 bases remained unmatched. Enrollment of patients from Seattle took place during active infection, with longitudinal follow-up. Assay used: immunoSEQ multiplex PCR; TCRdb lists only in-frame clones, some missing. The sample carries under 200,000 clones, about 85% recorded once. The chain carries TRBV5-4 and TRBJ2-3; 7 nucleotides match TRBD1. Material for sequencing was peripheral blood. This clonotype was sampled from a woman between 45 and 60 years old with COVID-19, enrolled during active disease. CDR3 in amino acids: CASSSEGAGTDTQYF. DNA of the CDR3: TGTGCCAGCAGCTCTGAGGGGGCGGGCACAGATACGCAGTATTTT.